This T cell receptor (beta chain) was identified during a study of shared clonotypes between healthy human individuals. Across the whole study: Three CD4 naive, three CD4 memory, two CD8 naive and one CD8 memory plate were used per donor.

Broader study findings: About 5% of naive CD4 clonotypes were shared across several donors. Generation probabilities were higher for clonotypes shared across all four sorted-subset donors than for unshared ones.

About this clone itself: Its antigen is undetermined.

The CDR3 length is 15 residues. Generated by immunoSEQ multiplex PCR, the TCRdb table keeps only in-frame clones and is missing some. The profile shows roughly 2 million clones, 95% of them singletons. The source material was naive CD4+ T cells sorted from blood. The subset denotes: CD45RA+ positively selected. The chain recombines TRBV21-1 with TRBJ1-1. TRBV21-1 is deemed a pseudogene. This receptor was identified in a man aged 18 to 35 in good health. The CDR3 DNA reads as TGTGCCAGCAGCAAAGTAGCGGTGATGAACACTGAAGCTTTCTTT. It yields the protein CASSKVAVMNTEAFF.